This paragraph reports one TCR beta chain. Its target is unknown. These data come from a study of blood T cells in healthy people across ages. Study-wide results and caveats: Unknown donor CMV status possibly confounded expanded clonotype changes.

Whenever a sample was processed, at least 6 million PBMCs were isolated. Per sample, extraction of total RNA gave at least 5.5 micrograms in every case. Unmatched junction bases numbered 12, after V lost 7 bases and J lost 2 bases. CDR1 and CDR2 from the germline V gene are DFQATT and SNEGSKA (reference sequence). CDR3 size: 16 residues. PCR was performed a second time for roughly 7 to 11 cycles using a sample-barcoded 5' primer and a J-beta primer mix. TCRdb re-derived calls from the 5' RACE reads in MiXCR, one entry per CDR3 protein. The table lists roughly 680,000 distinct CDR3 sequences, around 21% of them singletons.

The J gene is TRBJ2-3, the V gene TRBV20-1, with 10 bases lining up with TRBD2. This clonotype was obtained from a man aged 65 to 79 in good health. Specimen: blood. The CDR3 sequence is CSVGVRLAGATDTQYF. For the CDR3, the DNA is TGCAGTGTAGGGGTCCGACTAGCGGGCGCCACAGATACGCAGTATTTT.